Detailed here is one T cell receptor beta chain. The source of the sample is a study of PD-1 blockade in classical Hodgkin lymphoma. The germline CDR1 and CDR2 sequences are LGHNA and YSLEER. The CDR3 has 14 amino acids. The V and J ends lost 0 bases and 4 bases respectively, with 9 bases between them. Regarding time point: cycle 4 day 1 (C4D1), after 6 weeks of nivolumab. After autologous stem cell transplantation all patients relapsed, and prior brentuximab vedotin exposure differed between cohorts. Some clones are missing from TCRdb's copy, which holds only in-frame ones; the method was immunoSEQ multiplex PCR. The sample shows more than 20,000 clones, approximately 79% of them seen only once.

The material was peripheral blood mononuclear cells (PBMCs), obtained before the fourth cycle of nivolumab. The V and J genes are TRBV4-3 and TRBJ1-2; no clear D gene. The clonotype originates from a human donor with classical Hodgkin lymphoma. Here the CDR3 DNA reads TGCGCCAGCAGCCAAGATCTGGGGTTCTATGGCTACACCTTC. This codes for CASSQDLGFYGYTF.